This T cell receptor beta chain was found in a study of blood T cell repertoires in COVID-19. Authors' processing steps: Using reference gene primer amplification, nucleated cell counts were estimated. Here immunoSEQ multiplex PCR was the method, and the copy in TCRdb shows in-frame clones only, minus some. V and J calls and clone size are those listed in that table; D and trimming were worked out from the DNA. The data hold approximately 230,000 clones, with roughly 79% observed a single time. In germline, CDR1 is MNHNY, CDR2 SVGAGI (reference sequence). This CDR3 is built from 14 residues. V was clipped by 5 bases and J by 7 bases; unmatched bases: 10.

The clonotype comes from a man in his forties who had recovered from COVID-19. The rearrangement uses TRBV6-6 and TRBJ1-2; the match to TRBD1 covers 7 bases. Sequenced sample: PBMCs or T cells enriched from blood (not recorded which). CDR3 nucleotide sequence: TGTGCCAGCAGTGATGCCGGACAGGATGTTGGCTACACCTTC. Translating gives CASSDAGQDVGYTF.